The present TCR beta chain was sequenced within a study of STAT5B mutations in CD4+ large granular lymphocyte leukemia. Trimming shortened V by 0 bases and J by 0 bases, and 7 bases separated the two germline ends. From germline, CDR1 is SGHRS and CDR2 YFSETQ. The CDR3 has 16 amino acids. Repertoires were generated with immunoSEQ multiplex PCR, while TCRdb's copy carries only in-frame clones and drops some. The sample shows tens of thousands of clones, 72% of them seen only once. For this clone: As yet, its antigen is unknown.

Findings and caveats of the study: Higher CD4+ than CD8+ T-LGLL clonality might reflect small sample size.

Sequencing used CD4+ T cells from blood buffy coats. The chain joins TRBV5-1 to TRBJ2-6, with unresolved D. The receptor's source is a human donor in good health. The CDR3 DNA reads as TGCGCCAGCAGCTTGGCCCCGGGCTCTGGGGCCAACGTCCTGACTTTC. Protein product: CASSLAPGSGANVLTF. The full variable domain, its missing parts supplied by reference TRBV5-1 and TRBJ2-6, is KAGVTQTPRYLIKTRGQQVTLSCSPISGHRSVSWYQQTPGQGLQFLFEYFSETQRNKGNFPGRFSGRQFSNSRSEMNVSTLELGDSALYLCASSLAPGSGANVLTFGAGSRLTVL.